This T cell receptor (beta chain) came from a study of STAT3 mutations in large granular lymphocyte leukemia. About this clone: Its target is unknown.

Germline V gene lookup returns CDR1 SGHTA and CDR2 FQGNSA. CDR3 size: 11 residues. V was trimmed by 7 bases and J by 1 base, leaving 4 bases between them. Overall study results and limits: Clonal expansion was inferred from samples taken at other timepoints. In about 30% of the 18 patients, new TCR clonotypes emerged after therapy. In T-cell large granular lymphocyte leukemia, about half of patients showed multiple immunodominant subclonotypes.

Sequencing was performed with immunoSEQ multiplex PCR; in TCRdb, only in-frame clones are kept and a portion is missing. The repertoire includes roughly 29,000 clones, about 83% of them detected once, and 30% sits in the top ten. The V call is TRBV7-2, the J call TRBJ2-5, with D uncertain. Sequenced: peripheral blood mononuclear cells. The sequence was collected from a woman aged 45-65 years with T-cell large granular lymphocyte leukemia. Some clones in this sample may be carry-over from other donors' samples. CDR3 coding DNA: TGTGCCAGCACCATCCAAGAGACCCAGTACTTC. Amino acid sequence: CASTIQETQYF. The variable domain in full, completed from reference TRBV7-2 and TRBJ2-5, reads GAGVSQSPSNKVTEKGKDVELRCDPISGHTALYWYRQSLGQGLEFLIYFQGNSAPDKSGLPSDRFSAERTGGSVSTLTIQRTQQEDSAVYLCASTIQETQYFGPGTRLLVL.